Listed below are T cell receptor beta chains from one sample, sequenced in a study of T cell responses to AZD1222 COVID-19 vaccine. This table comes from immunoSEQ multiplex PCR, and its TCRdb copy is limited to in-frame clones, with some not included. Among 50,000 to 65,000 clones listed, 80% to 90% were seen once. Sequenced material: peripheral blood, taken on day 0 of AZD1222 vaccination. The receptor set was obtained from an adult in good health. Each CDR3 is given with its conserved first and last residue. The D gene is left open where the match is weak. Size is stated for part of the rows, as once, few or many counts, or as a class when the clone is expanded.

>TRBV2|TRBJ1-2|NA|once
CASRDFNYGYTF
TGTGCCAGCAGAGACTTCAACTATGGCTACACCTTC
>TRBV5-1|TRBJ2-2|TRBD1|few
CASSAPGQGNMGELFF
TGCGCCAGCAGCGCCCCGGGACAGGGAAATATGGGGGAGCTGTTTTTT
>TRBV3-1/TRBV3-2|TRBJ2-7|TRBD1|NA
CASSRTSTGYYEQYF
TGTGCCAGCAGCCGGACTTCGACAGGGTACTACGAGCAGTACTTC
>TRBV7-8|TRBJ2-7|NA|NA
CASSLALRFDEQYF
TGTGCCAGCAGCTTAGCGCTGAGATTCGACGAGCAGTACTTC
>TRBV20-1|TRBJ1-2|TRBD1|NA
CSAGTGYGYTF
TGCAGTGCTGGGACAGGGTATGGCTACACCTTC
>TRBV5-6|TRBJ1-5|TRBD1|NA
CASSLDRGLGQPQHF
TGTGCCAGCAGCTTGGACAGGGGGCTAGGTCAGCCCCAGCATTTT
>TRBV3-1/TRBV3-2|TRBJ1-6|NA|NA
CASSESAPGNSPLHF
TGTGCCAGCAGCGAATCCGCTCCGGGTAATTCACCCCTCCACTTT
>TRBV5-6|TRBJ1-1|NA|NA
CASSLGSLTGTEAFF
TGTGCCAGCAGCTTGGGATCATTAACAGGCACTGAAGCTTTCTTT
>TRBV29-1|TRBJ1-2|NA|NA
CSVELTDYGYTF
TGCAGCGTTGAGCTGACAGACTATGGCTACACCTTC
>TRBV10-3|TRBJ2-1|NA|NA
CAISESYNEQFF
TGTGCCATCAGTGAGTCCTACAATGAGCAGTTCTTC
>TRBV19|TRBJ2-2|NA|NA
CASSRGSTTGELFF
TGTGCCAGTAGTAGGGGAAGCACCACCGGGGAGCTGTTTTTT
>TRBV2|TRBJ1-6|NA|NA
CASTIAPYNSPLHF
TGTGCCAGCACTATCGCACCCTATAATTCACCCCTCCACTTT
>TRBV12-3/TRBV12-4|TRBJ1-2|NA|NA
CASSSGVGYTF
TGTGCCAGCAGCTCAGGGGTAGGCTACACCTTC
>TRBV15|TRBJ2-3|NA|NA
CATSRDLSVTPDTQYF
TGTGCCACCAGCAGAGATCTCTCTGTAACTCCAGATACGCAGTATTTT
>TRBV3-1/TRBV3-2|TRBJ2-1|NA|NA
CASSQVSNEQFF
TGTGCCAGCAGCCAAGTATCCAATGAGCAGTTCTTC
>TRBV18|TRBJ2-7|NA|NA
CASSLRDTSYEQYF
TGTGCCAGCTCACTCCGGGACACTTCCTACGAGCAGTACTTC
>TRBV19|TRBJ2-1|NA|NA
CASSIFPGEGYNEQFF
TGTGCCAGTAGTATCTTCCCAGGGGAGGGATACAATGAGCAGTTCTTC
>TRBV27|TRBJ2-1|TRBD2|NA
CASSSPTSGGNYNEQFF
TGTGCCAGCAGTTCTCCAACTAGCGGGGGGAACTACAATGAGCAGTTCTTC
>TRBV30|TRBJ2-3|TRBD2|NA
CAWNLGGGRTDTQYF
TGTGCCTGGAACCTCGGCGGGGGGCGCACAGATACGCAGTATTTT
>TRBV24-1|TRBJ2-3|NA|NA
CATSGRGTPTLDTDTQYF
TGTGCCACCAGTGGCCGCGGGACACCAACTTTGGACACAGATACGCAGTATTTT
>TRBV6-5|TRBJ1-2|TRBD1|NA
CASSITAGGGYGYTF
TGTGCCAGCAGCATTACGGCAGGGGGCGGGTATGGCTACACCTTC
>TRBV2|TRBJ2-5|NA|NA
CASSVDGAQYF
TGTGCCAGCAGTGTGGATGGGGCCCAGTACTTC
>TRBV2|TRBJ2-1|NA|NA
CASSDWQGLNNEQFF
TGTGCCAGCAGTGATTGGCAGGGGCTTAACAATGAGCAGTTCTTC
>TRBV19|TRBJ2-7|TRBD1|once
CASSAFRDRIYEQYF
TGTGCCAGTAGCGCCTTCCGGGACAGAATCTACGAGCAGTACTTC
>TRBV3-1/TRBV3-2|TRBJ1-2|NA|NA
CASSRTGSDYGYTF
TGTGCCAGCAGCCGAACAGGGAGCGACTATGGCTACACCTTC
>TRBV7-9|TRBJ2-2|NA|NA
CASSLPGRLETGELFF
TGTGCCAGCAGCTTACCGGGGCGACTAGAGACCGGGGAGCTGTTTTTT
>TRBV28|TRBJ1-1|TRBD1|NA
CAGQGQMNTEAFF
TGTGCCGGCCAGGGACAGATGAACACTGAAGCTTTCTTT